The sequence of this TCR beta chain was determined in a study of blood T cell repertoires in COVID-19 (dated by TCRdb to 2018 to 2021). Study-wide context: Collaborator samples came from the United States, Italy and Spain and covered acute and convalescent phases of COVID-19. The prospective study material was composed of cDNA or gDNA derived from T cells, B-cell-depleted T cells, or PBMCs. The dataset comprised deeply sampled blood TCRbeta repertoires from subjects exposed to, actively infected with, or recovered from COVID-19. The repertoires were made available in a free public database intended to serve as a resource for research on the immune response to SARS-CoV-2. Samples were obtained from the ongoing ImmuneRACE study (first 160 participants) and from about 1,300 subjects provided by 6 global collaborators. The sample metadata nearly always contained a de-identified subject ID, COVID-19 status, age in years and sex. Where available, HLA class I and class II types were taken from metadata supplied by the sample provider and were not determined by assay-based typing.

The CDR3 holds 15 amino acids from the cysteine to the phenylalanine. The retained sequence is limited to the CDR3, 45 bases, with the frame set at the first base. V loses 11 bases at its end and J loses 0 bases; junction bases beyond the gene matches: 9. Based on the germline V gene (reference sequence), the CDR1 and CDR2 sequences are SEHNR and FQNEAQ. Beyond this particular receptor, the publication reports: How much clinical and demographic metadata was included differed by source and by participant, and the metadata was provided uncurated.

This clone appeared a few times. Its antigen is currently not known. Base qualities were left out, and no much larger clone turns up one base away. Whole blood was collected in K2EDTA tubes by collaborating institutions according to the institutions' own protocols. For TCRbeta analysis, collaborators shipped samples as frozen whole blood, isolated PBMCs, or DNA extracted from either of those sample types. The immunoSEQ Assay, a bias-controlled multiplex PCR, was used to amplify TCRbeta CDR3 regions from genomic DNA. The authors' pipeline ran thus. Within the assay, amplification of reference gene primers was used to estimate how many nucleated cells each sample contained. To quantify the absolute abundance of each unique TCRbeta CDR3 rearrangement, sequence reads were collapsed and filtered. For each sample, productive Simpson clonality was calculated as the square root of Simpson's diversity index across productive rearrangements. In TCRdb, the immuneACCESS table is reduced to in-frame sequences with V and J assigned. These tables do not hold every clone; where another copy was compared, an unresolved V gene accounts for under half, and the others remain unexplained. The DNA was the basis for D and trimming; V, J and clone size are from that table. The table for this sample lists 95,000 to 150,000 clones; 80% of them were counted only once. Jointly, the top ten make up roughly 17% of the sample.

The receptor chain draws on TRBV7-9 and TRBJ2-2, with 7 central nucleotides matching TRBD2. This clonotype was obtained from a man aged 55 to 70 with active or convalescent COVID-19. The sequencing sample was made of peripheral blood. The CDR3: CAGVGGRANTGELFF. The DNA sequence reads TGTGCCGGCGTCGGGGGGAGGGCGAACACCGGGGAGCTGTTTTTT.